What follows are 27 T cell receptor beta chains derived from one specimen sequenced in a study of T cells expressing NK-cell markers. TCRdb reprocessed the 5' RACE reads, keeping one entry per CDR3 protein, no DNA. This table lists approximately 420,000 distinct CDR3 sequences. Specimen: blood T cells: a sorted CD56 or NKG2C T cell subset, CD4+ or CD8+ T cells, or bulk PBMC T cells (not recorded which). The receptor source for this set is a woman between 50 and 59 years old in good health.

The chain's CDR3 is CSAFGRLNEQFF. The gene calls are TRBV20-1 and TRBJ2-1. This CDR3 spans 12 amino acids. Per germline, CDR1 DFQATT and CDR2 SNEGSKA (reference sequence).

J is TRBJ2-3 and V is TRBV12-3 or TRBV12-4; checking the TCRdb D call of TRBD2 is not possible without DNA. CDR3 length: 15 residues. The CDR3 sequence is CASSPMGRSTDTQYF.

This chain links TRBV3-1 with TRBJ2-1; TCRdb designates TRBD1, a call that cannot be tested without DNA. The CDR3 contains 16 residues. In germline, CDR1 is LGHDT, CDR2 YNNKEL (reference sequence). The CDR3 loop reads CASSPTGASSYNEQFF.

The chain joins TRBV20-1 to TRBJ2-3; the TRBD2 assignment by TCRdb is unverifiable without DNA. The CDR3 spans 16 residues. The V gene's germline CDR1 is DFQATT and CDR2 SNEGSKA (reference sequence). The CDR3 here is CSASARTSGYTDTQYF.

The rearrangement uses TRBV4-1 and TRBJ2-5. The CDR3 consists of 15 residues. Germline V gene lookup returns CDR1 MGHRA and CDR2 YSYEKL. CDR3 sequence reads: CASSQDLLSTRTQYF.

V is TRBV29-1 and J is TRBJ2-1; TCRdb proposes TRBD1, but this gene call is untestable without DNA. CDR1 is SQVTM, CDR2 ANQGSEA, per germline. This CDR3 has 11 amino acids. The CDR3 sequence: CSAVGASEQFF.

V is TRBV9 and J is TRBJ1-1. Germline V lookup: CDR1 SGDLS, CDR2 YYNGEE. The CDR3 covers 14 residues. The CDR3 region is CASSVELASTEAFF.

The chain joins TRBV4-1 to TRBJ2-7. The CDR3 consists of 15 residues. The germline V gene encodes CDR1 MGHRA and CDR2 YSYEKL. The CDR3 reads CASSPSPTDIYEQYF.

The V call is TRBV24-1, the J call TRBJ2-2; the D call of TRBD1 rests on TCRdb alone, since no DNA is present to check it. From germline, CDR1 is KGHDR and CDR2 SFDVKD. The CDR3 is 16 amino acids. CDR3 in amino acids: CATSDPYRGNTGELFF.

CDR3 sequence: CASSPRWAAHEQYF. The rearrangement uses TRBV3-1 and TRBJ2-7. The CDR3 has 14 amino acids. CDR1 and CDR2 from the germline V gene are LGHDT and YNNKEL (reference sequence).

The V call is TRBV7-3, the J call TRBJ2-1; TCRdb selects TRBD2, and the lack of DNA leaves this call unchecked. The length of the CDR3 is 16 residues. Germline-derived CDR1 and CDR2 are SGHTA and FQGTGA. The CDR3 sequence: CASSLKKSYSYNEQFF.

The rearrangement links TRBV20-1 to TRBJ2-1; without DNA, the TCRdb call of TRBD2 cannot be checked. Germline V gene data show CDR1 as DFQATT and CDR2 as SNEGSKA (reference sequence). This CDR3 region has 14 residues. CDR3 region: CSARYGEDHNEQFF.

This chain joins TRBV29-1 and TRBJ2-1; TCRdb outputs TRBD2, but without DNA this stays unchecked. The CDR3 length is 11 residues. The V gene's germline CDR1 is SQVTM and CDR2 ANQGSEA. This CDR3 is CSSGGYNEQFF.

The chain couples TRBV7-3 to TRBJ2-1; TCRdb outputs TRBD2, but without DNA this stays unchecked. Germline lookup yields CDR1 SGHTA and CDR2 FQGTGA. CDR3 length equals 17 residues. CDR3 loop: CASSPYGRASGNNEQFF.

CDR3 protein: CASSLGLGSDTQYF. The chain employs TRBV12-3 or TRBV12-4 and TRBJ2-3. The CDR3 runs 14 residues.

The rearrangement uses TRBV6-5 and TRBJ2-5. CDR1 and CDR2 (germline): MNHEY, SVGAGI. CDR3 size: 13 residues. The CDR3 spells CASVGTSGETQYF.

The genes are TRBV29-1 and TRBJ2-7. The germline CDR1 and CDR2 sequences are SQVTM and ANQGSEA. This CDR3 region has 11 residues. The CDR3 spells CSVGTDIEQYF.

The gene calls are TRBV25-1 and TRBJ1-3. The CDR3 spans 15 residues. CDR1 is MGHDK and CDR2 is SYGVNS in the germline V gene. This CDR3 is CASSGRPRYRNTIYF.

The gene calls are TRBV9 and TRBJ2-6. The CDR3 consists of 14 residues. In germline, CDR1 is SGDLS, CDR2 YYNGEE. The CDR3 loop reads CASPRWSGANVLTF.

The CDR3 here is CASSYGQRANYGYTF. The chain links TRBV6-6 to TRBJ1-2. Germline loops: CDR1 MNHNY, CDR2 SVGAGI (reference sequence). The CDR3 covers 15 residues.

This chain uses TRBV11-2 with TRBJ2-3; TCRdb's D call, TRBD1, is unchecked because there is no DNA. CDR3 length equals 16 residues. Germline CDR1 SGHAT, CDR2 FQNNGV. This CDR3 is CASTRVLGGVPDTQYF.

V is TRBV12-3 or TRBV12-4 and J is TRBJ2-1; TCRdb lists TRBD2, though no DNA is available to test this call. This CDR3 has 19 amino acids. CDR3 sequence: CASSLGGLAGERGYNEQFF.

The gene calls are TRBV29-1 and TRBJ1-1; the TCRdb D gene call, TRBD1, has no DNA to confirm it. CDR3 length equals 19 residues. Germline CDR1 and CDR2: SQVTM and ANQGSEA. CDR3 in amino acids: CSVEVSPVRDTGVDTEAFF.

The rearrangement uses TRBV7-9 and TRBJ1-4; TCRdb's D call, TRBD1, is unchecked because there is no DNA. Germline CDR1 SEHNR, CDR2 FQNEAQ (reference sequence). This CDR3 comprises 15 residues. The CDR3 here is CASSFSDRVREKLFF. The entire variable domain, with the rest obtained from reference TRBV7-9 and TRBJ1-4, is as follows: DTGVSQNPRHKITKRGQNVTFRCDPISEHNRLYWYRQTLGQGPEFLTYFQNEAQLEKSRLLSDRFSAERPKGSFSTLEIQRTEQGDSAMYLCASSFSDRVREKLFFGSGTQLSVL.

The CDR3 is CASSQATTGLNTEAFF. V usage is TRBV4-1 and J usage is TRBJ1-1; TCRdb calls TRBD1, which cannot be checked without DNA. Germline V lookup: CDR1 MGHRA, CDR2 YSYEKL. This CDR3 region has 16 residues.

Here the CDR3 reads CASSFAGGSGYTF. The J gene is TRBJ1-2, the V gene TRBV12-3 or TRBV12-4; TCRdb outputs TRBD1, but without DNA this stays unchecked. The CDR3 is 13 residues long.

The chain is built from TRBV20-1 and TRBJ2-1; there is no DNA to check the TCRdb D call of TRBD2. Germline V gene sequence: CDR1 DFQATT, CDR2 SNEGSKA (reference sequence). The CDR3 sequence is 15 residues long. The CDR3 reads CSASRLSGSYNEQFF.